This T cell receptor (beta chain) was recovered during a study of blood T cell repertoires in COVID-19. Study-level background: Collection of acute and convalescent COVID-19 samples took place in the United States, Italy and Spain. Sample material is recorded as cDNA or gDNA derived from T cells, B-cell-depleted T cells, or PBMCs.

This CDR3 is 13 amino acids long. V gave up 6 bases and J gave up 6 bases, with 14 bases separating them. Germline-derived CDR1 and CDR2 are MNHEY and SVGAGI. In the original workflow: Estimates of nucleated cell counts were drawn from the amplification of reference gene primers. Measured with immunoSEQ multiplex PCR; TCRdb has only the in-frame clones, and not every one. V and J calls and clone size are given by that table; D and trimming were obtained from the DNA. The sample has over 350,000 clones; around 88% are singletons. The clonotype originates from a woman younger than 45 with acute or convalescent COVID-19. The chain recombines TRBV6-5 with TRBJ1-2; no reliable D call. Input material: peripheral blood. The CDR3 sequence is CASRTEVINGYTF. The CDR3 coding sequence is TGTGCCAGCAGGACGGAGGTAATAAATGGCTACACCTTC.